The rows below give T cell receptor beta chains drawn from one sample of a study of metastatic and nonmetastatic thyroid tumors. Using MiXCR, TCRdb re-called clones from the PCR reads. The sample has 30,000 to 45,000 clones, around 26% seen once; the top ten hold roughly 8.8%. Source material: blood. All receptors derive from a female donor with papillary thyroid cancer or a benign thyroid nodule (not recorded which). Some clones in this sample may be carry-over from other donors' samples. Each CDR3 is given with its conserved first and last residue. D genes are given only for firm matches. Where a row states a size, it is once, few, many or the class of an expanded clone; other rows omit it.

J	size	D	V	CDR3	DNA
TRBJ2-1	many	TRBD1	TRBV7-2	CASSFRGPEQFF	TGTGCCAGCAGCTTCAGGGGGCCTGAGCAGTTCTTC
TRBJ1-1	many	TRBD1	TRBV12-3/TRBV12-4	CATQTGPNTEAFF	TGTGCCACCCAGACAGGGCCGAACACTGAAGCTTTCTTT
TRBJ2-7	once	TRBD2	TRBV20-1	CSARDPGTSSYEQYF	TGCAGTGCTAGAGACCCTGGGACTAGCTCCTACGAGCAGTACTTC
TRBJ1-1	many	TRBD1	TRBV11-2	CASSLEPGTGLKNTEAFF	TGTGCCAGCAGCTTAGAGCCCGGGACAGGGTTGAAGAACACTGAAGCTTTCTTT
TRBJ1-2	many	NA	TRBV30	CAWSTPVEGTYGYTF	TGTGCCTGGAGTACCCCGGTGGAGGGGACCTATGGCTACACCTTC
TRBJ2-7	few	NA	TRBV7-3	CASSLTGGEQYF	TGTGCCAGCAGCTTAACTGGAGGCGAGCAGTACTTC
TRBJ2-2	NA	NA	TRBV11-3	CASSARGGATGELFF	TGTGCCAGCAGCGCCAGAGGGGGAGCCACCGGGGAGCTGTTTTTT
TRBJ2-7	many	TRBD1	TRBV24-1	CATSPGTGGLEQYF	TGTGCCACCAGTCCCGGGACAGGGGGCCTCGAGCAGTACTTC
TRBJ2-1	NA	TRBD2	TRBV7-9	CASSFSGSYEQFF	TGTGCCAGCAGCTTTAGCGGGAGTTATGAGCAGTTCTTC
TRBJ2-1	few	TRBD1	TRBV18	CASSTRGQGADEQFF	TGTGCCAGCTCCACGCGGGGACAGGGTGCGGATGAGCAGTTCTTC
TRBJ1-1	few	NA	TRBV6-2/TRBV6-3	CASKSPPVDAEAFF	TGTGCCAGCAAGTCCCCGCCTGTAGACGCTGAAGCTTTCTTT
TRBJ1-2	many	NA	TRBV4-1	CASSQEGARFSYGYTF	TGCGCCAGCAGCCAAGAAGGAGCCAGGTTTAGCTATGGCTACACCTTC
TRBJ2-1	few	TRBD2	TRBV5-4	CASSLELAGAHEQFF	TGTGCCAGCAGCTTGGAACTAGCGGGAGCCCATGAGCAGTTCTTC
TRBJ1-2	medium-sized	NA	TRBV28	CASSLVSYGYTF	TGTGCCAGCAGTTTGGTATCCTATGGCTACACCTTC
TRBJ2-2	medium-sized	TRBD1	TRBV13	CASSRGTGQMKLFF	TGTGCCAGCAGCCGCGGGACAGGGCAAATGAAGCTGTTTTTT
TRBJ1-3	few	TRBD1	TRBV28	CASRLTQGARSGNTIYF	TGTGCCAGCAGATTAACACAGGGGGCCCGCTCTGGAAACACCATATATTTT
TRBJ2-7	NA	NA	TRBV7-6	CASSLEPRGEQYF	TGTGCCAGCAGCTTAGAACCTAGGGGCGAGCAGTACTTC
TRBJ2-7	NA	NA	TRBV7-8	CASSLGDFREQYF	TGTGCCAGCAGCTTAGGGGACTTTAGAGAGCAGTACTTC
TRBJ2-7	medium-sized	NA	TRBV6-1	CASSSASFREQYF	TGTGCCAGCAGTAGCGCCTCCTTCAGGGAGCAGTACTTC
TRBJ2-3	few	NA	TRBV6-1	CASSETTGVDTRYF	TGTGCCAGCAGTGAGACGACAGGCGTGGATACGCGGTATTTT
TRBJ2-3	many	NA	TRBV12-3/TRBV12-4	CASTTEGAGGRYTQYF	TGTGCCAGCACCACAGAGGGGGCGGGGGGTCGGTATACGCAGTATTTT
TRBJ2-7	few	NA	TRBV2	CASTEGPGYEQYF	TGTGCCAGCACCGAAGGGCCCGGGTACGAGCAGTACTTC
TRBJ2-2	many	TRBD1	TRBV7-9	CASSRQGNTGELFF	TGTGCCAGCAGCCGACAGGGTAACACCGGGGAGCTGTTTTTT
TRBJ2-3	NA	TRBD2	TRBV4-3	CASSQRGLAVTDTQYF	TGCGCCAGCAGCCAACGGGGACTAGCGGTGACAGATACGCAGTACTTT
TRBJ2-7	many	TRBD2	TRBV5-1	CASSLGEGYEQYF	TGCGCCAGCAGCCTGGGGGAGGGATACGAGCAGTACTTC
TRBJ1-1	NA	NA	TRBV7-2	CASSLVRGMNTEAFF	TGTGCCAGCAGCTTAGTCCGCGGAATGAACACTGAAGCTTTCTTT
TRBJ2-7	few	NA	TRBV6-2/TRBV6-3	CASQGYGSSYEQYF	TGTGCCAGCCAGGGATACGGGAGCTCCTACGAGCAGTACTTC
TRBJ1-4	many	NA	TRBV24-1	CATSSPGANEKLFF	TGTGCCACCAGCTCACCGGGGGCTAATGAAAAACTGTTTTTT
TRBJ2-3	many	NA	TRBV14	CASSQDWWGATDTQYF	TGTGCCAGCAGCCAAGATTGGTGGGGGGCGACAGATACGCAGTATTTT
TRBJ2-5	many	NA	TRBV30	CASTPGQETQYF	TGTGCCTCGACCCCGGGCCAAGAGACCCAGTACTTC
TRBJ2-2	NA	TRBD1	TRBV5-1	CASRYRDRAVPGEMFF	TGCGCCAGCAGATACCGGGACAGGGCTGTCCCCGGGGAGATGTTTTTT
TRBJ1-2	many	TRBD1	TRBV10-3	CAIKDREFYGYTF	TGTGCCATCAAGGACAGGGAGTTCTATGGCTACACCTTC
TRBJ1-3	NA	NA	TRBV28	CASKFQSGNTIYF	TGTGCAAGCAAATTCCAATCTGGAAACACCATATATTTT
TRBJ2-3	many	NA	TRBV27	CASSFGAGTDTQYF	TGTGCCAGCAGTTTCGGAGCGGGCACAGATACGCAGTATTTT
TRBJ2-7	few	TRBD1	TRBV2	CASKETGTGFYEQYF	TGTGCCAGCAAGGAAACCGGGACAGGGTTTTACGAGCAGTACTTC
TRBJ2-1	NA	TRBD1	TRBV10-2	CASSRQGVYNEQFF	TGCGCCAGCAGTCGACAGGGGGTCTACAATGAGCAGTTCTTC
TRBJ2-7	medium-sized	NA	TRBV6-1	CASSELEDEQYF	TGTGCCAGCAGTGAACTCGAGGACGAGCAGTACTTC
TRBJ2-5	many	TRBD2	TRBV18	CASSPPGLEGSGETQYF	TGTGCCAGCTCACCACCGGGACTAGAGGGGTCGGGGGAGACCCAGTACTTC
TRBJ2-3	many	NA	TRBV9	CASSAHSTDTQYF	TGTGCCAGCAGCGCTCATAGCACAGATACGCAGTATTTT
TRBJ1-1	NA	TRBD1	TRBV20-1	CSARPTGRDTEAFF	TGCAGTGCTAGACCGACAGGGAGGGACACTGAAGCTTTCTTT
TRBJ2-1	many	TRBD2	TRBV6-4	CASSDSSTSGGANEQFF	TGTGCCAGCAGTGACTCTAGTACTAGCGGGGGGGCCAATGAGCAGTTCTTC
TRBJ2-2	NA	TRBD1	TRBV6-1	CASGRDSNTGELFF	TGTGCCAGCGGCCGGGACAGTAACACCGGGGAGCTGTTTTTT
TRBJ2-1	many	TRBD2	TRBV7-8	CASSSGLAANEQFF	TGTGCCAGCAGCTCGGGACTAGCGGCCAATGAGCAGTTCTTC
TRBJ2-7	many	NA	TRBV4-1	CASSQERAYSYEQYF	TGCGCCAGCAGCCAAGAGAGGGCGTATTCCTACGAGCAGTACTTC
TRBJ2-7	NA	TRBD2	TRBV6-2/TRBV6-3	CASRYGTSPYEQYF	TGTGCCAGCAGGTACGGGACTAGCCCGTACGAGCAGTACTTC
TRBJ2-3	NA	TRBD2	TRBV5-8	CASSSSGSFTDTQYF	TGTGCCAGCAGTTCTAGCGGGAGCTTCACAGATACGCAGTATTTT
TRBJ2-2	NA	NA	TRBV24-1	CATSDYTGELFF	TGTGCCACCAGTGATTACACCGGGGAGCTGTTTTTT
TRBJ1-1	many	TRBD1	TRBV7-6	CASSLNRGSTEAFF	TGTGCCAGCAGCTTAAACAGGGGTTCCACTGAAGCTTTCTTT
TRBJ1-1	many	TRBD1	TRBV29-1	CSVVLTGGGMNTEAFF	TGCAGCGTTGTATTGACAGGGGGCGGGATGAACACTGAAGCTTTCTTT
TRBJ2-7	many	NA	TRBV28	CASSLYQSSSYEQYF	TGTGCCAGCAGTTTGTACCAGTCCAGCTCCTACGAGCAGTACTTC
TRBJ2-3	many	NA	TRBV24-1	CATSDPYTYTQYF	TGTGCCACCAGTGACCCCTATACTTATACGCAGTATTTT
TRBJ2-7	few	NA	TRBV19	CASGAGTATYEQYF	TGTGCCAGCGGCGCCGGGACGGCGACCTACGAGCAGTACTTC
TRBJ1-1	many	NA	TRBV20-1	CSAVRGNTEAFF	TGCAGTGCTGTCAGGGGAAACACTGAAGCTTTCTTT
TRBJ2-7	many	NA	TRBV5-1	CASSVIQGVEQYF	TGCGCCAGCAGCGTAATACAGGGAGTAGAGCAGTACTTC
TRBJ1-4	many	NA	TRBV28	CASSFGGGREKLFF	TGTGCCAGCAGTTTCGGGGGGGGGCGTGAAAAACTGTTTTTT
TRBJ2-1	NA	NA	TRBV20-1	CSLRDLYNEQFF	TGCAGTCTACGGGACTTATACAATGAGCAGTTCTTC
TRBJ2-7	NA	TRBD2	TRBV20-1	CSAERTSGGYEQYF	TGCAGTGCTGAAAGGACTAGCGGGGGATACGAGCAGTACTTC
TRBJ2-1	medium-sized	NA	TRBV12-3/TRBV12-4	CASSLANSYNEQFF	TGTGCCAGCAGCCTGGCAAATTCCTACAATGAGCAGTTCTTC
TRBJ2-2	medium-sized	NA	TRBV6-2/TRBV6-3	CASSGGGLDTGELFF	TGTGCCAGCAGTGGGGGTGGGCTGGACACCGGGGAGCTGTTTTTT
TRBJ2-5	many	NA	TRBV7-6	CASSLGSREETQYF	TGTGCCAGCAGCTTAGGTAGCAGAGAAGAGACCCAGTACTTC